This record looks at one T cell receptor beta chain sequence and its context. The antigen is undetermined. Deletions cut 6 bases from V and 5 bases from J, with 4 bases between. The length of the CDR3 is 10 residues. Germline CDR1 reads MNHEY; CDR2 reads SVGAGI. The record originates from a study of T cell responses to AZD1222 COVID-19 vaccine. Data came from immunoSEQ multiplex PCR; TCRdb stores just in-frame clones and leaves some out. This sample yields about 81,000 clones, of which about 89% are seen a single time; approximately 10% belongs to the top ten. Study-wide results and limits: Spike as a whole was targeted by vaccine-associated CD4 TCRs, dominant at 160-218 and 743-854. The sample set comprised mostly white British donors with more females, and clonal diversity was possibly underestimated. Per reports, nearly half of all spike-specific TCRs target regions that are unmutated in variants.

This receptor was identified in an adult who received the AZD1222 COVID-19 vaccine. This sequence joins TRBV6-5 and TRBJ2-5; D is unclear. Sequencing was performed on peripheral blood, taken 28 days after the second AZD1222 dose. The CDR3 bases are TGTGCCAGCAGGGGGGAGACCCAGTACTTC. It is translated as CASRGETQYF.